The present TCR beta chain was sequenced within a study of tumour-infiltrating T cells in Burkitt lymphoma. Study-level background: Survival, overall and progression-free, tracked with productive clonality.

This clone was recorded a few times. The table came from immunoSEQ multiplex PCR; TCRdb's copy has only in-frame clones and leaves some out. The data contain roughly 4,500 clones, more than 20% of them singletons. The CDR3 has 12 amino acids. Germline V gene lookup returns CDR1 SGHTA and CDR2 FQGNSA. V was cut by 1 base and J by 8 bases, with 6 bases left in between. This receptor was obtained from a human donor with diffuse large B-cell lymphoma. The chain uses TRBV7-2 and TRBJ2-1, with D unresolved. The sample consisted of tumor tissue. CDR3 residues: CASSLGSHEQFF. CDR3 nucleotides: TGTGCCAGCAGCTTAGGGTCCCATGAGCAGTTCTTC.